In its sample, the clone carrying this TCR beta chain was seen many times. Its antigen is still unknown. In making TCR beta libraries, quantitative 5'-RACE with molecular barcodes was used. TCRdb ran MiXCR on the 5' RACE reads and lists one entry per CDR3 protein. The data contain roughly 240,000 distinct CDR3 sequences, 7.5% to 9.5% of them seen just once; the ten biggest clones take up approximately 5%. The data belong to a study of CD8 T cells in ankylosing spondylitis. Study observations and caveats: Some motif variants were previously reported in reactive arthritis synovial fluid and blood. A TCR beta motif made of eight highly homologous variants seemed typical of ankylosing spondylitis blood. Enrichment of disease-linked clones was reportedly significant in matched ankylosing spondylitis synovial fluid.

Germline V gene data show CDR1 as DFQATT and CDR2 as SNEGSKA (reference sequence). Trimming removed 0 bases at V and 8 bases at J, with 25 bases between. CDR3 length: 17 residues. The sequenced material came from blood, either unsorted or a sorted T cell fraction (not recorded which). This TCR was recovered from a female donor with ankylosing spondylitis or in good health (not recorded which). This chain uses TRBV20-1 with TRBJ1-2, with TRBD1 as a possible D gene (6 bases). CDR3 sequence (DNA): TGCAGTGCTAGAGATGATCCTGGCAGGGGAGTTCGCGGAGGCTACACCTTC. As protein: CSARDDPGRGVRGGYTF.